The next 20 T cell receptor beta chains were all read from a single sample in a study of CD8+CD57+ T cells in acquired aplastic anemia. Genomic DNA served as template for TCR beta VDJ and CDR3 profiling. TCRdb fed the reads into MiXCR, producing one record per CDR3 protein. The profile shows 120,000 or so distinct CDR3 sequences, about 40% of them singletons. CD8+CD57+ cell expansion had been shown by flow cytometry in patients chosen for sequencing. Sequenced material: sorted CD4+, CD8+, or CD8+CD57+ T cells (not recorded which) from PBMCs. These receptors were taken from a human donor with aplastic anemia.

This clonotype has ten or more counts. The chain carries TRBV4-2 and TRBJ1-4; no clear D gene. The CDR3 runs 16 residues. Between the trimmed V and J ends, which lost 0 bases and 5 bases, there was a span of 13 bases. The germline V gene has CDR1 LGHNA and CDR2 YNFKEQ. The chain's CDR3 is CASSQEGRVWNEKLFF. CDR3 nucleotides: TGTGCCAGCAGCCAAGAGGGTAGGGTCTGGAATGAAAAACTGTTTTTT.

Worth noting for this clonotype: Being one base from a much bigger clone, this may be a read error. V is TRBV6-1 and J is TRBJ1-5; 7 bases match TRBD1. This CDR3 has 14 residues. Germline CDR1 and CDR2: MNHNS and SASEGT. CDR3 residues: CAGRDRASNQPQHF. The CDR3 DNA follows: TGTGCCGGCAGAGACAGGGCTAGCAATCAGCCCCAGCATTTT.

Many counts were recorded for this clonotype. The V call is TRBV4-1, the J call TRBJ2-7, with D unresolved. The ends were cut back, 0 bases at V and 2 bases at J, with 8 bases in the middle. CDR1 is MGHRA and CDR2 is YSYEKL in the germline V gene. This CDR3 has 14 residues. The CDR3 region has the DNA TGCGCCAGCAGCCAAGAAGTGCGGACCTACGAGCAGTACTTC. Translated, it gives CASSQEVRTYEQYF.

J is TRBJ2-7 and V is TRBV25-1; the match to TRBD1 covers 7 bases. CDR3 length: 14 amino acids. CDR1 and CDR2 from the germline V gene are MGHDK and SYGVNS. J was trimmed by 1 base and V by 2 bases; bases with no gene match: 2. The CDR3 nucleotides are TGTGCCAGCAGTGAAACGGGACAGTCCTACGAGCAGTACTTC. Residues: CASSETGQSYEQYF.

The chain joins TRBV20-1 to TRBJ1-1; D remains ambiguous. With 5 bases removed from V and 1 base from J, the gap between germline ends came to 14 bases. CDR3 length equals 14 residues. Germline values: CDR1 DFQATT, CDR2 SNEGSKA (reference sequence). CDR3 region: CSAPPTRANTEAFF. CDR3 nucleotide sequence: TGCAGTGCTCCCCCGACTCGGGCGAACACTGAAGCTTTCTTT.

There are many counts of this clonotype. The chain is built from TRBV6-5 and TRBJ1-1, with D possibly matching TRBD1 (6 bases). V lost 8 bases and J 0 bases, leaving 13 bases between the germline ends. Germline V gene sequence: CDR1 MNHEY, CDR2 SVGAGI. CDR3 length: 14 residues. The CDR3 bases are TGTGCCAGCGTCCCCACAGGGATGAACACTGAAGCTTTCTTT. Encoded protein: CASVPTGMNTEAFF.

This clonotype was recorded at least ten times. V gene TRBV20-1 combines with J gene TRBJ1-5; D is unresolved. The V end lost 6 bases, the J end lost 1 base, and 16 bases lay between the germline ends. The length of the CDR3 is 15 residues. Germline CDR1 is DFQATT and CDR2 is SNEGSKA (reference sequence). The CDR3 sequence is CSAPDVARSNQPQHF. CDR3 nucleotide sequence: TGCAGTGCCCCCGACGTAGCCCGAAGCAATCAGCCCCAGCATTTT.

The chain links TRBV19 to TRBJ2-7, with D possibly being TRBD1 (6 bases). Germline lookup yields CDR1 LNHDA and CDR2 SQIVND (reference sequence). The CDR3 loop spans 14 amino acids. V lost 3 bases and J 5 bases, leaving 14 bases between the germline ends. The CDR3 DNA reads TGTGCCAGTAGTATCAGTCAGGGGTTCAACGAGCAGTACTTC. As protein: CASSISQGFNEQYF.

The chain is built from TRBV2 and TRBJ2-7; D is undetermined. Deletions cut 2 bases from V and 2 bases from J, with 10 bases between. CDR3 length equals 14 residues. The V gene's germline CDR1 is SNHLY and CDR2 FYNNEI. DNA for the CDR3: TGTGCCAGCAGTGAACAATTAAGCCCCTACGAGCAGTACTTC. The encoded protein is CASSEQLSPYEQYF.

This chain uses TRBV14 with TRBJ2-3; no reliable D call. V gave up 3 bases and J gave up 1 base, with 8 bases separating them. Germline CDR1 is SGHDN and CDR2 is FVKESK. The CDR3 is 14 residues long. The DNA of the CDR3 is TGTGCCAGCAGCCACCGTTTGGGCACAGATACGCAGTATTTT. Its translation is CASSHRLGTDTQYF.

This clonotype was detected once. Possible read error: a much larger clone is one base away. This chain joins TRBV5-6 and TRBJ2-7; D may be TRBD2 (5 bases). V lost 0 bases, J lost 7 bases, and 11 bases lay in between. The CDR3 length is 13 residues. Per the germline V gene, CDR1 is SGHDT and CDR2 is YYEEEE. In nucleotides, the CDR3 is TGTGCCAGCAGCTTGGCCTTGGGGAGTGAGCAGTACTTC. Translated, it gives CASSLALGSEQYF.

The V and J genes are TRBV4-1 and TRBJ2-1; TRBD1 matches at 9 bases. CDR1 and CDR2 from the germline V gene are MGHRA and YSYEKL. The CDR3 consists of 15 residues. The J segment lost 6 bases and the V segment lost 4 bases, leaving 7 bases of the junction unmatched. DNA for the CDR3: TGCGCCAGCAGCCTACTACAGGGGGCCGTCAATGAGCAGTTCTTC. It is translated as CASSLLQGAVNEQFF.

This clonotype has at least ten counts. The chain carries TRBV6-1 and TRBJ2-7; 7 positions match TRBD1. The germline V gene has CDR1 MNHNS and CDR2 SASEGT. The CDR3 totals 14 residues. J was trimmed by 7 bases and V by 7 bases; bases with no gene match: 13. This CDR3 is CASTGQGDYQEQYV. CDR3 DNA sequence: TGTGCCAGCACGGGGCAGGGGGATTATCAAGAGCAGTACGTC.

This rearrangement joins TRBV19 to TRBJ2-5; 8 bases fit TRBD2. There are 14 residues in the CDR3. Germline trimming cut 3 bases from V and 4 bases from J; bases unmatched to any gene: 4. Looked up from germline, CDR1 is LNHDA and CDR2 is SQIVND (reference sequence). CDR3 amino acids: CASSMGGLAETQYF. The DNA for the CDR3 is TGTGCCAGTAGTATGGGCGGACTAGCAGAGACCCAGTACTTC. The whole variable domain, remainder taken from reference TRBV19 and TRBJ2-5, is DGGITQSPKYLFRKEGQNVTLSCEQNLNHDAMYWYRQDPGQGLRLIYYSQIVNDFQKGDIAEGYSVSREKKESFPLTVTSAQKNPTAFYLCASSMGGLAETQYFGPGTRLLVL.

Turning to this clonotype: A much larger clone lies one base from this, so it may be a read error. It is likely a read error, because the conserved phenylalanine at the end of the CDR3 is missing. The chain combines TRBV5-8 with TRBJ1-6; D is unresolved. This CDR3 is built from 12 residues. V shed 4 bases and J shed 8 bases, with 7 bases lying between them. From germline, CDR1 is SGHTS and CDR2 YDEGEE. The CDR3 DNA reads TGTGCCAGCAGCCACCGGGATTCACCCCTCCACTCT. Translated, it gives CASSHRDSPLHS.

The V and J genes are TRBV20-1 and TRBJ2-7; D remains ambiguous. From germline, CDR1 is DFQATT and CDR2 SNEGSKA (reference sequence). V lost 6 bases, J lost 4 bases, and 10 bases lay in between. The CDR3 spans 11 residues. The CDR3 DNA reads TGCAGTGCGACGATTGGGTACGAGCAGTACTTC. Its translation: CSATIGYEQYF.

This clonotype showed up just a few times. As DNA, the CDR3 is TGTGCCAGCAGCTTGGGGCTAGCGGGGGTCAATGAGCAGTTCTTC. Its protein product is CASSLGLAGVNEQFF. The rearrangement uses TRBV5-4 and TRBJ2-1; TRBD2 agrees at 10 bases. Germline CDR1 and CDR2: SGHNT and YYREEE (reference sequence). V gave up 0 bases and J gave up 6 bases; unmatched junction bases: 3. The CDR3 has 15 amino acids.

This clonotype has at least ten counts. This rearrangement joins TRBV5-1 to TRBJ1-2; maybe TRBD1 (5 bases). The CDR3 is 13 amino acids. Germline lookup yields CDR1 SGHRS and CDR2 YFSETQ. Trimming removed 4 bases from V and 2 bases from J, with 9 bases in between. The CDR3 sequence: CASSHDRNYGYTF. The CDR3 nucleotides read TGCGCCAGCAGCCATGACAGAAACTATGGCTACACCTTC. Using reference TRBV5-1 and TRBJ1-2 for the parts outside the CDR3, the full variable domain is KAGVTQTPRYLIKTRGQQVTLSCSPISGHRSVSWYQQTPGQGLQFLFEYFSETQRNKGNFPGRFSGRQFSNSRSEMNVSTLELGDSALYLCASSHDRNYGYTFGSGTRLTVV.

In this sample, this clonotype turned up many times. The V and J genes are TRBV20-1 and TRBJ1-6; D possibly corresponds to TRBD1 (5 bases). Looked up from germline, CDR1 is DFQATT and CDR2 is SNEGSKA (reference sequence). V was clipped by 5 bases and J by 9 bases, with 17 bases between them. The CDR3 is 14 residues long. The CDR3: CSASLPGTTSPLHF. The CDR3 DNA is TGCAGTGCTTCTCTCCCTGGGACTACTTCACCCCTCCACTTT.

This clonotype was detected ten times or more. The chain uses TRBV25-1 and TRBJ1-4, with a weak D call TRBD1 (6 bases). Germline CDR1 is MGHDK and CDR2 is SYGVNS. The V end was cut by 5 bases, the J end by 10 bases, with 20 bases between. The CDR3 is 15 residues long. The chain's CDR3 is CASSRDGSLRGKLFF. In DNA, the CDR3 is TGTGCCAGCAGTCGAGATGGATCTCTCAGGGGAAAACTGTTTTTT.